Here is one T cell receptor beta chain with its context. This sample is drawn from a study of cytomegalovirus exposure and HLA in healthy donors. PCR primers comprised 60 Vbeta and 13 Jbeta primers. Using immunoSEQ multiplex PCR, the repertoire was profiled, and TCRdb retains in-frame clones only, with some absent. The profile shows some 170,000 clones, 60% to 85% of them singletons. Germline CDR1 and CDR2: SGDLS and YYNGEE. CDR3 size: 15 residues. The ends were cut back, 0 bases at V and 0 bases at J, with 7 bases in the middle. This TCR was recovered from a man aged 30 to 45 in good health and CMV-seropositive. The chain combines TRBV9 with TRBJ1-5; D gene uncertain. Sequenced sample: PBMCs. The CDR3 sequence: CASSVETDSNQPQHF. DNA for the CDR3: TGTGCCAGCAGCGTAGAAACAGATAGCAATCAGCCCCAGCATTTT.